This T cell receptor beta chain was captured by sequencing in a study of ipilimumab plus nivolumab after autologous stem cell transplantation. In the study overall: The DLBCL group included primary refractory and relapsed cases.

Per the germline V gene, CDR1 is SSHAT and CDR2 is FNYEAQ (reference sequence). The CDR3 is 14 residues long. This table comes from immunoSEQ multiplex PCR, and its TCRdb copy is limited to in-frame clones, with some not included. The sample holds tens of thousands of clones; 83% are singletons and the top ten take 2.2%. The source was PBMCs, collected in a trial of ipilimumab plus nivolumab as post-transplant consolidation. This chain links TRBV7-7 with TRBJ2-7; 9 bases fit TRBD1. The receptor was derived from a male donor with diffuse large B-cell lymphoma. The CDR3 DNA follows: TGTGCTAGCGGCCGGGACAGGGTCTTATACGAGCAGTACTTC. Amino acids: CASGRDRVLYEQYF.